This paragraph reports one T cell receptor beta chain. This entry belongs to a study of blood T cell repertoires in COVID-19. For the study at large: Collection of acute and convalescent COVID-19 samples took place in the United States, Italy and Spain.

Data came from immunoSEQ multiplex PCR; TCRdb stores just in-frame clones and leaves some out. The table has 450,000 or so clones, about 92% seen once; the top ten hold under 0.7%. The V gene's germline CDR1 is SGDLS and CDR2 YYNGEE. V lost 0 bases and J lost 0, with 11 bases in between. The CDR3 is made up of 16 amino acids. The sample consisted of PBMCs or T cells enriched from blood (not recorded which). The TCR was taken from a man in his late teens or twenties who had recovered from COVID-19. This chain uses TRBV9 with TRBJ2-3, with D perhaps matching TRBD2 (5 bases). The CDR3 loop reads CASSVGAGASTDTQYF. Here the CDR3 DNA reads TGTGCCAGCAGCGTAGGTGCGGGTGCTAGCACAGATACGCAGTATTTT.